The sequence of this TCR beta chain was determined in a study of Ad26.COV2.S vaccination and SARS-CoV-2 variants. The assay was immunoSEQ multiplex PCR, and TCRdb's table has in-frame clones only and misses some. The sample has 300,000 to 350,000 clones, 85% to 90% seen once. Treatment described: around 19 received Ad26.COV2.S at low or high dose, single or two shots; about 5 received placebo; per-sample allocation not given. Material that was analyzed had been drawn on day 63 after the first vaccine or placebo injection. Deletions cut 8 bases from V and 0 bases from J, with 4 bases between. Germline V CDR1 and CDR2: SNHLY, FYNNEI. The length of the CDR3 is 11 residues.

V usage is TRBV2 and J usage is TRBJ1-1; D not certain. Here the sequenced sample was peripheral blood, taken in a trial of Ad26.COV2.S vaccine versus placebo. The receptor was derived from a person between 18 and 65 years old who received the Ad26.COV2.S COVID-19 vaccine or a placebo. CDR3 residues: CASLVNTEAFF. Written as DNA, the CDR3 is TGTGCCAGCTTGGTGAACACTGAAGCTTTCTTT.